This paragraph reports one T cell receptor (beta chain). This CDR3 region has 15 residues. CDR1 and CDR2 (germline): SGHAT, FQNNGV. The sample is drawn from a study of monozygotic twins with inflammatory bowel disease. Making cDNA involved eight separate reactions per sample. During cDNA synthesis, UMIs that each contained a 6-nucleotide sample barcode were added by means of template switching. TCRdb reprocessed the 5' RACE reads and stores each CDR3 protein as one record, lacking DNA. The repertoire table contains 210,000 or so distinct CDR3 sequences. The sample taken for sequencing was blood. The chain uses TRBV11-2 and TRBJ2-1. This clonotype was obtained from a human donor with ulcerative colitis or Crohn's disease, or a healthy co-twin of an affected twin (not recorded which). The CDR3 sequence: CASSFYGSLYNEQFF. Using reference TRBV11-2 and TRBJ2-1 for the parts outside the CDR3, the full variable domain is EAGVAQSPRYKIIEKRQSVAFWCNPISGHATLYWYQQILGQGPKLLIQFQNNGVVDDSQLPKDRFSAERLKGVDSTLKIQPAKLEDSAVYLCASSFYGSLYNEQFFGPGTRLTVL.